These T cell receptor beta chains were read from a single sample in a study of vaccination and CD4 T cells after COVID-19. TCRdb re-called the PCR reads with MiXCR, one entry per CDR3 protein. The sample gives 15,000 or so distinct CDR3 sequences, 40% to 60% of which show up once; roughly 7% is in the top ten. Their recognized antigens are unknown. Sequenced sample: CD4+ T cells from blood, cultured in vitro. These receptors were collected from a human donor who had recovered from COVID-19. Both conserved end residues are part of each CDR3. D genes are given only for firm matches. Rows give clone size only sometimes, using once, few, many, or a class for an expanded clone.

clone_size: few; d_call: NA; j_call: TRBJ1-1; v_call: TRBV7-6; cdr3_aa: CASSLVFGANTEAFF; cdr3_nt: TGTGCCAGCAGCTTAGTCTTTGGAGCGAACACTGAAGCTTTCTTT
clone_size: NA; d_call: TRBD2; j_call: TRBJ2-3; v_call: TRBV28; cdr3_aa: CASSGAGLAVDTQYF; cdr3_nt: TGTGCCAGCAGTGGCGCGGGCCTAGCGGTAGATACGCAGTATTTT
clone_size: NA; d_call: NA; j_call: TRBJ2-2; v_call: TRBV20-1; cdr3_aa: CSARDTRGAPGELFF; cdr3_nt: TGCAGTGCTAGAGATACCAGGGGCGCGCCCGGGGAGCTGTTTTTT
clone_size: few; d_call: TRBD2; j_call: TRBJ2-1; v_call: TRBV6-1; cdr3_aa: CASSGVHGRAYNEQFF; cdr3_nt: TGTGCCAGCAGTGGAGTGCACGGGAGGGCCTACAATGAGCAGTTCTTC
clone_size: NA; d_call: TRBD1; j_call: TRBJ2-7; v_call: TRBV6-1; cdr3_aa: CASSEAWTGVGYEQYF; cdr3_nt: TGTGCCAGCAGTGAAGCATGGACAGGGGTTGGCTACGAGCAGTACTTC
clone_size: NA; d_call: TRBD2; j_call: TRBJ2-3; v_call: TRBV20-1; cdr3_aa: CSAETTSGPTDTQYF; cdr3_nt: TGCAGTGCTGAAACGACTAGCGGGCCCACAGATACGCAGTATTTT
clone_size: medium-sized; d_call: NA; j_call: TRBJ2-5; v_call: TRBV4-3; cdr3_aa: CASSQEPGQETQYF; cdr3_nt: TGCGCCAGCAGCCAAGAGCCGGGGCAAGAGACCCAGTACTTC
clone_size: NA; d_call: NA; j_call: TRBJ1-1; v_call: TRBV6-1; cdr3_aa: CASSPRWGGTEAFF; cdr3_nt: TGTGCCAGCAGTCCTAGATGGGGAGGCACTGAAGCTTTCTTT
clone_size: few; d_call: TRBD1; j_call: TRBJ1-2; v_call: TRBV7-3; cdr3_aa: CASSNRQGRDGYTF; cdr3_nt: TGTGCCAGCAGCAATAGACAGGGGCGAGATGGCTACACCTTC
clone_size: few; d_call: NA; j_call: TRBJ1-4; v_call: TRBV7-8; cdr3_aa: CASSSSGEKLFF; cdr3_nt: TGTGCCAGCAGCTCGTCGGGCGAAAAACTGTTTTTT
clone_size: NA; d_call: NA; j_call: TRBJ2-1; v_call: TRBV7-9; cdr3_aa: CASSLALGGSYNEQFF; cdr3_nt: TGTGCCAGCAGCTTAGCGTTGGGTGGTTCCTACAATGAGCAGTTCTTC
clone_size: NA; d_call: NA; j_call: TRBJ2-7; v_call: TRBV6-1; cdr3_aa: CASRGHPYEQYF; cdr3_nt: TGTGCCAGCAGGGGGCACCCCTACGAGCAGTACTTC
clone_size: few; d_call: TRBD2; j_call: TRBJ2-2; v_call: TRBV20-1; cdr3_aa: CSASNPGLAYNTGELFF; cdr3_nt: TGCAGTGCTAGTAATCCGGGACTAGCATATAACACCGGGGAGCTGTTTTTT
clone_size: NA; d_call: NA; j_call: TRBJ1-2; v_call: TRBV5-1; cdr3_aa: CASSRAGEGRDGYTF; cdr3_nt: TGCGCCAGCAGCCGGGCCGGTGAGGGACGTGATGGCTACACCTTC
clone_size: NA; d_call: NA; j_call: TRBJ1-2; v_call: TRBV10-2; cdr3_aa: CASSERADYGYTF; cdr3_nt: TGCGCCAGCAGTGAACGGGCGGACTATGGCTACACCTTC
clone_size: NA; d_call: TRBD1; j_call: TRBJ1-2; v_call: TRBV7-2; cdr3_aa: CASSLALTGQSYTF; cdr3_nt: TGTGCCAGCAGCTTAGCGTTGACAGGGCAAAGCTACACCTTC
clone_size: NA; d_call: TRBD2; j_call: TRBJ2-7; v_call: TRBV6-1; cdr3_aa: CASSEAGGSGTTYEQYF; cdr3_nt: TGTGCCAGCAGTGAAGCGGGGGGTAGCGGGACCACCTACGAGCAGTACTTC
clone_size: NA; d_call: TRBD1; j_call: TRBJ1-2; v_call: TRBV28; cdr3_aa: CASRSGTGYGYTF; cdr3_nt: TGTGCCAGCAGGTCCGGGACAGGCTATGGCTACACCTTC
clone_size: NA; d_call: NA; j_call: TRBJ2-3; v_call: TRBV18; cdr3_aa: CASSPPGTDTQYF; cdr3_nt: TGTGCCAGCTCACCACCCGGCACAGATACGCAGTATTTT
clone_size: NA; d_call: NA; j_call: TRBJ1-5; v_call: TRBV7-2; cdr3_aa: CASSSGTEPGGAQHF; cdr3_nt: TGTGCCAGCAGCTCCGGGACCGAGCCCGGCGGGGCCCAGCATTTT
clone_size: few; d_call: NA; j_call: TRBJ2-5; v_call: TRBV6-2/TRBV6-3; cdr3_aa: CASTRRETQYF; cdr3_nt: TGTGCCAGCACCCGCCGGGAGACCCAGTACTTC
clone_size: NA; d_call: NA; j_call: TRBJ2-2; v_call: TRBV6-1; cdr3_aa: CASNRGADTGELFF; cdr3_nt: TGTGCCAGCAATCGGGGGGCGGACACCGGGGAGCTGTTTTTT
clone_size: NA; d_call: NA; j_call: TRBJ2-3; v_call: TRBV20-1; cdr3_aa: CSAGSTDTQYF; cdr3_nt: TGCAGTGCTGGGAGCACAGATACGCAGTATTTT
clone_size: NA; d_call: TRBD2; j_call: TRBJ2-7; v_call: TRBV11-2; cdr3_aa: CASSPGLAGVNEQYF; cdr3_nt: TGTGCCAGCAGCCCAGGACTAGCGGGAGTGAACGAGCAGTACTTC
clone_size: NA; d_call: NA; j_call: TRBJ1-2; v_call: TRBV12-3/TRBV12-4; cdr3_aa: CASSSGGSPGPQF; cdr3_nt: TGTGCCAGCAGTTCCGGGGGCAGCCCGGGTCCCCAATTC
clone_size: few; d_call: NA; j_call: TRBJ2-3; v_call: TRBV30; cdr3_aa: CAWSAGGTQYF; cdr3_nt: TGTGCCTGGAGTGCTGGCGGTACGCAGTATTTT
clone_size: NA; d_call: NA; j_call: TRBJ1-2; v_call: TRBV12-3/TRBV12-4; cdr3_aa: CASRSRKGYGYTF; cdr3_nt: TGTGCCAGCAGAAGCAGGAAGGGGTATGGCTACACCTTC
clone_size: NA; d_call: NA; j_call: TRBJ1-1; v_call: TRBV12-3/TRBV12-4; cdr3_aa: CASSFGTHAGQAFF; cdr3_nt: TGTGCCAGCAGTTTTGGGACTCACGCGGGGCAAGCTTTCTTT
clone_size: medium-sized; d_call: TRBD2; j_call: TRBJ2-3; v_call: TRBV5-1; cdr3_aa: CASSFPREGNTQYF; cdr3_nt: TGCGCCAGCAGCTTCCCGAGGGAGGGGAATACGCAGTATTTT
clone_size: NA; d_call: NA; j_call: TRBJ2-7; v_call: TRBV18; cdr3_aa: CASSPLADSYEQYF; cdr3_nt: TGTGCCAGCTCACCCCTAGCTGATTCCTACGAGCAGTACTTC
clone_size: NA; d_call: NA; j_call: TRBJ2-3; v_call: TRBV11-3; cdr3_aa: CASSSDTDTQYF; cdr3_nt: TGTGCCAGCAGCTCGGACACAGATACGCAGTATTTT
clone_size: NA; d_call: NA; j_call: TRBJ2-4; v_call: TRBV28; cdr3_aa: CASSFLAENIQYF; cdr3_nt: TGTGCCAGCAGTTTCCTAGCAGAAAACATTCAGTACTTC
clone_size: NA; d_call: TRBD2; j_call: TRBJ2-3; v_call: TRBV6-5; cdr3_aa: CASSYLAGGGTDTQYF; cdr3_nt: TGTGCCAGCAGTTACTTAGCGGGGGGGGGCACAGATACGCAGTATTTT